Here is one TCR beta chain with its context. This entry comes from a study of blood T cell repertoires in COVID-19. Study as a whole: Samples taken during acute and convalescent COVID-19 were collected in the United States, Italy and Spain.

Trimming pared 1 base from V and 0 bases from J, leaving 7 bases between. Germline V gene data show CDR1 as LNHDA and CDR2 as SQIVND (reference sequence). This CDR3 is built from 16 residues. Repertoires were generated with immunoSEQ multiplex PCR, while TCRdb's copy carries only in-frame clones and drops some. The table lists a few hundred thousand clones, 85% to 90% of them singletons, with approximately 1% in the top ten. The study drew participants aged about 18 to 89 years from under 30 US areas. The clonotype comes from a woman in her 30s who had been exposed to COVID-19. The chain uses TRBV19 and TRBJ1-6, with D unclear. The sample was PBMCs or T cells enriched from blood (not recorded which). CDR3 protein: CASSIGGFSYNSPLHF. DNA of the CDR3: TGTGCCAGTAGTATAGGAGGGTTCTCCTATAATTCACCCCTCCACTTT. Supplemented by reference TRBV19 and TRBJ1-6, the full variable domain reads DGGITQSPKYLFRKEGQNVTLSCEQNLNHDAMYWYRQDPGQGLRLIYYSQIVNDFQKGDIAEGYSVSREKKESFPLTVTSAQKNPTAFYLCASSIGGFSYNSPLHFGNGTRLTVT.